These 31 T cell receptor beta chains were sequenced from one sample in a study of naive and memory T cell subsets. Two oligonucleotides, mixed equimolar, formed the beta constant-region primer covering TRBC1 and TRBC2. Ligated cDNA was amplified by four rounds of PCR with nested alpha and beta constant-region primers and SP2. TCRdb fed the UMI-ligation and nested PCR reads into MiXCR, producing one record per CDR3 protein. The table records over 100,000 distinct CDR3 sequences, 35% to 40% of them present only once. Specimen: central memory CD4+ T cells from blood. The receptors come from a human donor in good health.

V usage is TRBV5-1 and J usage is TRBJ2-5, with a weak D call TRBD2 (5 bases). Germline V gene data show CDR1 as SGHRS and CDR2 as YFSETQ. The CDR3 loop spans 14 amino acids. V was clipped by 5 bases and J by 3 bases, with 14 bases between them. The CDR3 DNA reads TGCGCCAGCAGTTCTACCCCCGGGGAAGAGACCCAGTACTTC. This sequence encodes CASSSTPGEETQYF.

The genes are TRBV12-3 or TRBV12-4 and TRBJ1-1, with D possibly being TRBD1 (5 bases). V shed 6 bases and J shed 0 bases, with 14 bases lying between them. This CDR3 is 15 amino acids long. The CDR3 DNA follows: TGTGCCAGCAGAGATACAGGAAACATGAACACTGAAGCTTTCTTT. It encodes CASRDTGNMNTEAFF.

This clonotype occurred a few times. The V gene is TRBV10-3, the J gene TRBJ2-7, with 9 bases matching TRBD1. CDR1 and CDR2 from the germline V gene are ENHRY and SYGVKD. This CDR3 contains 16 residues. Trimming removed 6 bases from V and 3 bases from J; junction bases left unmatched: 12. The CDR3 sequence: CAIRSPAGTGNYEQYF. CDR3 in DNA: TGTGCCATCAGATCGCCAGCCGGGACAGGGAACTACGAGCAGTACTTC.

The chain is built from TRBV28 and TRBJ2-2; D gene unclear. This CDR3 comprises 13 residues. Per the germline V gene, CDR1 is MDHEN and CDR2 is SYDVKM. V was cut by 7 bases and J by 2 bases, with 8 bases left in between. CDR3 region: CASMNHNTGELFF. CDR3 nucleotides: TGTGCCAGCATGAATCATAACACCGGGGAGCTGTTTTTT.

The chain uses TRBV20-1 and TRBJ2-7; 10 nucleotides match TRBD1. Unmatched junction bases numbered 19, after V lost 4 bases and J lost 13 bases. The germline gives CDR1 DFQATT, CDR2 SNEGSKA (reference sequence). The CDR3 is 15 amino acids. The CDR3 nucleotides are TGCAGTGCTAATCCCGACAGGGGGCCCCCGCCCGGAGTTTACTTC. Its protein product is CSANPDRGPPPGVYF.

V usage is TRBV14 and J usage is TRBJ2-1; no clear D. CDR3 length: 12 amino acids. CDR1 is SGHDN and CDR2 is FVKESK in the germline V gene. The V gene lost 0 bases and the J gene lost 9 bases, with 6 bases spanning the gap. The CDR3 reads CASSQDTFEQFF. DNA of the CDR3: TGTGCCAGCAGCCAAGATACTTTTGAGCAGTTCTTC.

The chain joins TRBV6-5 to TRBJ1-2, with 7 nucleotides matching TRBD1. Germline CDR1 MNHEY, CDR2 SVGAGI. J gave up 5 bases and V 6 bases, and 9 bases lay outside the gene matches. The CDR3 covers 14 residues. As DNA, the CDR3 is TGTGCCAGCAGCAACGACAGGGAAGGTTATGGCTACACCTTC. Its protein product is CASSNDREGYGYTF.

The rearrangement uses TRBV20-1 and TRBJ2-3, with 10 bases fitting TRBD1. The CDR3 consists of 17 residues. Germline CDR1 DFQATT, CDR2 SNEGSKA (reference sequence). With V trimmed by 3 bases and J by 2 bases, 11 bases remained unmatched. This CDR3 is CSASPFPGQGTTDTQYF. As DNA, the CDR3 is TGCAGTGCTAGTCCCTTCCCGGGACAGGGGACCACAGATACGCAGTATTTT.

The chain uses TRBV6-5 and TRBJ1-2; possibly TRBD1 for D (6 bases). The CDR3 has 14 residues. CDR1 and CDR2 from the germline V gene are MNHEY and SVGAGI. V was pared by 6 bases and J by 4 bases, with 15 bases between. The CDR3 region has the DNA TGTGCCAGCAGACCCACAGGGATGAGCTATGGCTACACCTTC. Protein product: CASRPTGMSYGYTF.

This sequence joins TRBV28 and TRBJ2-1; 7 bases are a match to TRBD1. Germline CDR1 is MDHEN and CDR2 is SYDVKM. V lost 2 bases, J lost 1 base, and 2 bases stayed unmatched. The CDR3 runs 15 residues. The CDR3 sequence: CASSLTGASYNEQFF. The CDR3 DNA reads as TGTGCCAGCAGTTTAACAGGGGCTTCCTACAATGAGCAGTTCTTC.

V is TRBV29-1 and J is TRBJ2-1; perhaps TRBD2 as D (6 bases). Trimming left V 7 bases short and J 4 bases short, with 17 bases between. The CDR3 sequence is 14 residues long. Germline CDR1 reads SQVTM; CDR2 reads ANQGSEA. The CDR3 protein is CSALGGGRYNEQFF. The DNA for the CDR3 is TGCAGCGCCCTGGGGGGTGGGAGGTACAATGAGCAGTTCTTC.

The CDR3 region has the DNA TGTGCCAGCAGATTGACAGGGGCCCTGAACACTGAAGCTTTCTTT. Its protein is CASRLTGALNTEAFF. The chain is built from TRBV6-5 and TRBJ1-1; 8 nucleotides align to TRBD1. The germline gives CDR1 MNHEY, CDR2 SVGAGI. The CDR3 covers 15 residues. With V trimmed by 6 bases and J by 0 bases, 6 bases remained unmatched.

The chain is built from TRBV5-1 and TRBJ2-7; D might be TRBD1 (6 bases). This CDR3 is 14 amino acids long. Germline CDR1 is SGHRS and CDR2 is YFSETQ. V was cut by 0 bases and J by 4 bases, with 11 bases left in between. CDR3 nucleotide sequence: TGCGCCAGCAGCTTGGATGGCAGGGGTTACGAGCAGTACTTC. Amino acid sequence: CASSLDGRGYEQYF.

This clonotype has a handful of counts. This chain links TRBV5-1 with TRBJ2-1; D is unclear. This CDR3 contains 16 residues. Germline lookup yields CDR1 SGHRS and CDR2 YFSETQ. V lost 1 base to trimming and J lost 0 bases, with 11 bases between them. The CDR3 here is CASSLIPILSYNEQFF. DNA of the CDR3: TGCGCCAGCAGCTTGATACCGATCCTCTCCTACAATGAGCAGTTCTTC.

As DNA, the CDR3 is TGTGCCAGCAGTTTAAGGGCGGGGGCGAGGAATTCACCCCTCCACTTT. It translates to CASSLRAGARNSPLHF. The V gene is TRBV28, the J gene TRBJ1-6; D is perhaps TRBD1 (6 bases). The CDR3 is 16 amino acids. V was cut by 2 bases and J by 7 bases, with 15 bases left in between. CDR1 and CDR2 from the germline V gene are MDHEN and SYDVKM.

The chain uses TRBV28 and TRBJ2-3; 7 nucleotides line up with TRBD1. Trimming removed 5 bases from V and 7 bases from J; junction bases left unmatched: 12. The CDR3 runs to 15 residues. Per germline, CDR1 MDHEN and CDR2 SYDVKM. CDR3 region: CASSLTGLPQYTQYF. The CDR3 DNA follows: TGTGCCAGCAGTCTGACAGGGCTCCCACAATATACGCAGTATTTT.

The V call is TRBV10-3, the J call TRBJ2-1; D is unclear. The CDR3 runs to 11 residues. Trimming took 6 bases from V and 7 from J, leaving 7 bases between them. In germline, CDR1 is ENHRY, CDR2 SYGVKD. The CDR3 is CAISNRNEQFF. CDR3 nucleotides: TGTGCCATCAGCAACCGGAATGAGCAGTTCTTC.

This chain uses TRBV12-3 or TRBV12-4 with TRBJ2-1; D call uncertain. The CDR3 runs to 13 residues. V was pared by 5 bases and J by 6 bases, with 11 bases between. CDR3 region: CASSTLSGNEQFF. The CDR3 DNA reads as TGTGCCAGCAGTACTTTATCGGGCAATGAGCAGTTCTTC.

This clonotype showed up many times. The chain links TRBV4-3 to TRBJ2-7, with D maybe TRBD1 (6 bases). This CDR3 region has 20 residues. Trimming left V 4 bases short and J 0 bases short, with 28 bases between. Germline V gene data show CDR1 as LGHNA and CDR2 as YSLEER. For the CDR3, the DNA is TGCGCCAGCAGCCGGACCTGGGGGTCCGACTCAACAGGGAGCTCCTACGAGCAGTACTTC. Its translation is CASSRTWGSDSTGSSYEQYF.

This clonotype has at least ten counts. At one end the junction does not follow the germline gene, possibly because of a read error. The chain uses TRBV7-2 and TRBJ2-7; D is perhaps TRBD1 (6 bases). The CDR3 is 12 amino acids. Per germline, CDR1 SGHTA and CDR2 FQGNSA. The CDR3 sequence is CASSLATGYRHF. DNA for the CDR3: TGTGCCAGCAGCTTAGCGACAGGTTATAGGCACTTC. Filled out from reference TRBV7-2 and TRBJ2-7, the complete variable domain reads GAGVSQSPSNKVTEKGKDVELRCDPISGHTALYWYRQSLGQGLEFLIYFQGNSAPDKSGLPSDRFSAERTGGSVSTLTIQRTQQEDSAVYLCASSLATGYRHFGPGTRLTVT.

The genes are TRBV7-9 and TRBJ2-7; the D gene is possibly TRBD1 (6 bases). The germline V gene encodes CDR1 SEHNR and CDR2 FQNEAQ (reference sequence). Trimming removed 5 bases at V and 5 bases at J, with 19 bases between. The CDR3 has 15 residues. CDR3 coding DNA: TGTGCCAGCAGCCCCTTGTTGAGGGGGTTTGACGAGCAGTACTTC. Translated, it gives CASSPLLRGFDEQYF.

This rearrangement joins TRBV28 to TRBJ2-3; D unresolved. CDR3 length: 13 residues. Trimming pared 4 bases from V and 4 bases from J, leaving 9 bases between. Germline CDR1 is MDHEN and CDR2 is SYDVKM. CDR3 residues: CASSWVIPDTQYF. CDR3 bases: TGTGCCAGCAGTTGGGTAATCCCAGATACGCAGTATTTT.

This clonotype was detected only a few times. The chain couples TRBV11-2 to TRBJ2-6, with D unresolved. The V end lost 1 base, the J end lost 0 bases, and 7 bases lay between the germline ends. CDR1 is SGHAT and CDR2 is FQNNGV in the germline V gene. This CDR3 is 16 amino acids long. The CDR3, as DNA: TGTGCCAGCAGCTTAGTCCACGGCTCTGGGGCCAACGTCCTGACTTTC. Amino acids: CASSLVHGSGANVLTF. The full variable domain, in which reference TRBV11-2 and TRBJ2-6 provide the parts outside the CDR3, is EAGVAQSPRYKIIEKRQSVAFWCNPISGHATLYWYQQILGQGPKLLIQFQNNGVVDDSQLPKDRFSAERLKGVDSTLKIQPAKLEDSAVYLCASSLVHGSGANVLTFGAGSRLTVL.

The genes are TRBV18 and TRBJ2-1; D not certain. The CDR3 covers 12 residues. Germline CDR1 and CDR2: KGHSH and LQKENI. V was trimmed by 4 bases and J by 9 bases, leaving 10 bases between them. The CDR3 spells CASSLRYGEQFF. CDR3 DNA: TGTGCCAGCTCACTACGATACGGTGAGCAGTTCTTC. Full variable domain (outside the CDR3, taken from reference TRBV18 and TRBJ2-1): NAGVMQNPRHLVRRRGQEARLRCSPMKGHSHVYWYRQLPEEGLKFMVYLQKENIIDESGMPKERFSAEFPKEGPSILRIQQVVRGDSAAYFCASSLRYGEQFFGPGTRLTVL.

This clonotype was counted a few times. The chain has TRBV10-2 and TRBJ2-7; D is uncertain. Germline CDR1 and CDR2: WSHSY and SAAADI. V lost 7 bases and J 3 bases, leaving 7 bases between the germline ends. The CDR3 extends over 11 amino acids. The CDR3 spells CASTKNYEQYF. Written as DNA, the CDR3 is TGCGCCAGCACGAAGAACTACGAGCAGTACTTC.

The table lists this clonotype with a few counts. The CDR3 DNA is TGCGCCAGCAGCTTTGCCATGACTAGCGGGAGTCGAAATGAGCAGTTCTTC. This gives the protein CASSFAMTSGSRNEQFF. The rearrangement joins TRBV5-1 to TRBJ2-1, with 12 bases fitting TRBD2. V lost 2 bases to trimming and J lost 7 bases; unmatched junction nucleotides: 10. CDR1 is SGHRS, CDR2 YFSETQ, per germline. The CDR3 length is 17 residues.

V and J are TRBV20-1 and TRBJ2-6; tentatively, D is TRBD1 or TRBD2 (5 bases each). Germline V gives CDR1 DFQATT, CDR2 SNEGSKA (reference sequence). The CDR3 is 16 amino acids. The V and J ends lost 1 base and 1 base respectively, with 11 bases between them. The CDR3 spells CSARGPGASGANVLTF. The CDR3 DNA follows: TGCAGTGCTAGAGGGCCCGGGGCTTCTGGGGCCAACGTCCTGACTTTC.

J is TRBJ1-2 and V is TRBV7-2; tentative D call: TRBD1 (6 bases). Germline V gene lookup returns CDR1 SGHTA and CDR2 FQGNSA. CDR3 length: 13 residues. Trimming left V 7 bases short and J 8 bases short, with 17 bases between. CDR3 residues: CASMIETGYGYTF. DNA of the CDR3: TGTGCCAGCATGATAGAAACAGGGTACGGCTACACCTTC.

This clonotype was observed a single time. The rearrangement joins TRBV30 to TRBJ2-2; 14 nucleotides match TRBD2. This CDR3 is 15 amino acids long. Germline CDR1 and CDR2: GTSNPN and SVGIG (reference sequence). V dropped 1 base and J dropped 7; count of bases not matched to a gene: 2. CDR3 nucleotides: TGTGCCTGGAGTGGACTAGCGGGAGGGCACGGGGAGCTGTTTTTT. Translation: CAWSGLAGGHGELFF.

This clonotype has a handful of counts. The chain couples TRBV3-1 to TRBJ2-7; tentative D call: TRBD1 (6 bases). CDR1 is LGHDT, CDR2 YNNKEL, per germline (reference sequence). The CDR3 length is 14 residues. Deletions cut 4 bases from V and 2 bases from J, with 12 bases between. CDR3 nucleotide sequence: TGTGCCAGCAGCCGCAACAGGGCGCCCTACGAGCAGTACTTC. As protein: CASSRNRAPYEQYF.

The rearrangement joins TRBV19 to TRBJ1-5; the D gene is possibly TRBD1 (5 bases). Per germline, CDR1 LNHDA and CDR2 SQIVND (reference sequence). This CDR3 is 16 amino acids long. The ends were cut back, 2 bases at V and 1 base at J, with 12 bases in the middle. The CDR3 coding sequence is TGTGCCAGTAGTATAAGGACAACCCAAAGCAATCAGCCCCAGCATTTT. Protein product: CASSIRTTQSNQPQHF.